This is a list of T cell receptor beta chains from one sample in a study of blood T cell repertoires in COVID-19. The assay was immunoSEQ multiplex PCR, and TCRdb's table has in-frame clones only and misses some. The sample comprises 60,000 to 95,000 clones, more than 75% of which are singletons, and under 6% rests with the top ten. Sample: peripheral blood. The receptors were sampled from a human donor in a cohort sampled during active COVID-19. The CDR3 runs from the conserved cysteine through the conserved F or W. A D gene is named only where the DNA matches it firmly. Clone size is not always given. Where it is, it says once, few, many or a class for expanded clones.

TRBV16	few	TRBD1	TRBJ2-3	TGTGCCAGTCTGAAGGGGGCCGGAGATACGCAGTATTTT	CASLKGAGDTQYF
TRBV18	-	TRBD1	TRBJ2-7	TGTGCCAGCTCATCACCGACAGGGTCGTCGACCTACGAGCAGTACTTC	CASSSPTGSSTYEQYF
TRBV7-9	few	TRBD1	TRBJ2-2	TGTGCCGGTGAGATCCAACAGGGGACGAACACCGGGGAGCTGTTTTTT	CAGEIQQGTNTGELFF
TRBV7-6	-	TRBD1	TRBJ2-5	TGTGCCAGCAGCTTAGCCGGGACAGTAGAGACCCAGTACTTC	CASSLAGTVETQYF
TRBV5-1	once	-	TRBJ1-3	TGCGCCAGCAGCTTGGGGCCTGGAGTCGGAAACACCATATATTTT	CASSLGPGVGNTIYF
TRBV6-5	-	-	TRBJ1-1	TGTGCCAGCACGCCTGGGGGGAGCGATCGCACTGAAGCTTTCTTT	CASTPGGSDRTEAFF
TRBV19	few	-	TRBJ1-1	TGTGCCAGTAGTATAATCGGTACAGTTAGGGGCACTGAAGCTTTCTTT	CASSIIGTVRGTEAFF
TRBV19	-	-	TRBJ2-1	TGTGCCTCCGGAAAGCGTTACGGTGAGCAGTTCTTC	CASGKRYGEQFF
TRBV12-3/TRBV12-4	-	-	TRBJ1-5	TGTGCCAGCAGTTTAGGCCGCGCGACCCAGCATTTT	CASSLGRATQHF
TRBV5-1	-	-	TRBJ2-1	TGCGCCAGCAGCTTGGACAGTAGCTCCTACAATGAGCAGTTCTTC	CASSLDSSSYNEQFF
TRBV6-5	-	TRBD1	TRBJ2-7	TGTGCCAGCAGTCGGGACAGAGACCCTTCGTACGAGCAGTACTTC	CASSRDRDPSYEQYF
TRBV19	-	-	TRBJ1-5	TGTGCCAGTAATGGCGGGATCCTCAATCAGCCCCAGCATTTT	CASNGGILNQPQHF
TRBV18	-	-	TRBJ2-1	TGTGCCAGCTCCCCCCCCGGGCAGGGTGGGGTCAATGAGCAGTTCTTC	CASSPPGQGGVNEQFF
TRBV5-4	-	-	TRBJ1-1	TGTGCCAGCAGCCTGGTTATGAACACTGAAGCTTTCTTT	CASSLVMNTEAFF
TRBV7-9	-	-	TRBJ1-4	TGTGCCAGCAGCAGAAGGACAGCAACTAATGAAAAACTGTTTTTT	CASSRRTATNEKLFF
TRBV18	-	TRBD2	TRBJ2-2	TGTGCCAGCTCACCAGTATCGGCGGGGGTAAACACCGGGGAGCTGTTTTTT	CASSPVSAGVNTGELFF
TRBV14	once	-	TRBJ1-6	TGTGCCGTCGCCAGCTCCTATAATTCACCCCTCCACTTT	CAVASSYNSPLHF
TRBV3-1/TRBV3-2	-	TRBD2	TRBJ2-2	TGTGCCAGCAGCCTCCTCTTCGGCGGGGGGGCGAGCGGGGAGCTGTTTTTT	CASSLLFGGGASGELFF
TRBV11-3	once	-	TRBJ2-3	TGTGCCAGCAGTTCTAGCACAGATACGCAGTATTTT	CASSSSTDTQYF
TRBV7-2	-	-	TRBJ2-2	TGTGCCAGCAGCTTAAACAGCTACACCGGGGAGCTGTTTTTT	CASSLNSYTGELFF
TRBV3-1/TRBV3-2	few	-	TRBJ1-6	TGTGCCAGCAAAGGGGAGGGTTCACCCCTCCACTTT	CASKGEGSPLHF
TRBV7-2	-	TRBD2	TRBJ2-1	TGTGCCAGCAGCGAAGCGGGGGGCGGGGAAAACAATGAGCAGTTCTTC	CASSEAGGGENNEQFF
TRBV18	-	TRBD1	TRBJ2-5	TGTGCCAGCTCAACAGGACAGGGGGGGTCCCAAGAGACCCAGTACTTC	CASSTGQGGSQETQYF
TRBV3-1/TRBV3-2	once	TRBD2	TRBJ2-7	TGTGCCAGCAGCCGCAATCTTGGGGCTAGCGGGGCCTACGAGCAGTACTTC	CASSRNLGASGAYEQYF
TRBV5-1	-	-	TRBJ2-2	TGCGCCAGCAGCTTAAGAGGGCAGGGGTCTAACGGGGAGCTGTTTTTT	CASSLRGQGSNGELFF
TRBV19	-	-	TRBJ1-3	TGTGCCAGTAGGGGTACCGGGAGTCCAAGCGGAAACACCATATATTTT	CASRGTGSPSGNTIYF
TRBV19	-	-	TRBJ2-7	TGTGCCAGTAGTATTGGTGGGGCGACCACCTACGAGCAGTACTTC	CASSIGGATTYEQYF
TRBV25-1	-	-	TRBJ2-1	TGTGCCAGCAGTGAGGCAAAGGTGGGCCGACGAGACAATGAGCAGTTCTTC	CASSEAKVGRRDNEQFF
TRBV30	-	TRBD1	TRBJ1-1	TGTGCCAGTGACAGGGGAAACATGAACACTGAAGCTTTCTTT	CASDRGNMNTEAFF
TRBV7-3	-	-	TRBJ2-3	TGTGCCAGCAGCCGCGGGCGCGGGGGCAGCACAGATACGCAGTATTTT	CASSRGRGGSTDTQYF
TRBV7-2	-	TRBD1	TRBJ2-7	TGTGCCAGCAGCTTGGGACAGGGGACCTACGAGCAGTACTTC	CASSLGQGTYEQYF
TRBV4-3	-	TRBD2	TRBJ2-5	TGCGCCAGCAGCCGATTTTTGGCGGGGGGGATTCAAGAGACCCAGTACTTC	CASSRFLAGGIQETQYF
TRBV30	-	-	TRBJ1-5	TGTGCCTGGAGTGGGCCGAACGATCAGCCCCAGCATTTT	CAWSGPNDQPQHF
TRBV4-1	-	-	TRBJ1-1	TGCGCCAGCAGCCAAGAAGCAGGATTGAACACTGAAGCTTTCTTT	CASSQEAGLNTEAFF
TRBV6-5	-	TRBD2	TRBJ2-1	TGTGCCAGCAGGACCGGCAGCGGGGGGATCAATGAGCAGTTCTTC	CASRTGSGGINEQFF
TRBV25-1	-	TRBD1	TRBJ1-2	TGTGCCAGCAGTGATCAGGGGGCTGGTGGCTACACCTTC	CASSDQGAGGYTF
TRBV7-2	once	-	TRBJ2-2	TGTGCCAGCAAAAGGGGGGGGTCCACCGGGGAGCTGTTTTTT	CASKRGGSTGELFF
TRBV5-6	-	TRBD1	TRBJ1-2	TGTGCCAGCAGGAATGGACAGGGGGATGGCTACACCTTC	CASRNGQGDGYTF
TRBV12-3/TRBV12-4	-	-	TRBJ2-3	TGTGCCAGCAGTTTTAGGCAGGGTGATACGCAGTATTTT	CASSFRQGDTQYF
TRBV6-1	-	-	TRBJ2-2	TGTGCCAGCAGTGAGGGGGCCCAAGGCACCGGGGAGCTGTTTTTT	CASSEGAQGTGELFF
TRBV12-3/TRBV12-4	-	-	TRBJ1-2	TGTGCCAGCACAGGGTTTGGTTTGCGCTACACCTTC	CASTGFGLRYTF
TRBV9	-	-	TRBJ1-3	TGTGCCAGCAGCTCAACTACAGGGACTGGAAACACCATATATTTT	CASSSTTGTGNTIYF